This TCR beta chain was documented in a study of identical twins. General study results and limits: Because invariant MAIT and iNKT cells could be present, zero-insertion analyses could be partly confounded.

The sample holds a few counts of this clonotype. Its target is not known. CDR1 is KGHDR, CDR2 SFDVKD, per germline. The CDR3 consists of 16 residues. V was pared by 6 bases and J by 2 bases, with 18 bases between. Template switching added a universal primer site, and cDNA bore unique molecular identifiers. From the 5' RACE reads, TCRdb called clonotypes with MiXCR, one entry per CDR3 protein. This table holds 400,000 to 500,000 distinct CDR3 sequences, around 15% found once. These data also formed part of another study, on yellow fever vaccine responses in identical twins.

The clonotype was recovered from a woman in her late teens or twenties in good health. The sample was CD4+ T cells sorted from blood. The chain is built from TRBV24-1 and TRBJ2-5; unclear D gene. The CDR3 DNA reads TGTGCCACCAGTCACCGTACGATTGGCAATCAAGAGACCCAGTACTTC. It is translated as CATSHRTIGNQETQYF.